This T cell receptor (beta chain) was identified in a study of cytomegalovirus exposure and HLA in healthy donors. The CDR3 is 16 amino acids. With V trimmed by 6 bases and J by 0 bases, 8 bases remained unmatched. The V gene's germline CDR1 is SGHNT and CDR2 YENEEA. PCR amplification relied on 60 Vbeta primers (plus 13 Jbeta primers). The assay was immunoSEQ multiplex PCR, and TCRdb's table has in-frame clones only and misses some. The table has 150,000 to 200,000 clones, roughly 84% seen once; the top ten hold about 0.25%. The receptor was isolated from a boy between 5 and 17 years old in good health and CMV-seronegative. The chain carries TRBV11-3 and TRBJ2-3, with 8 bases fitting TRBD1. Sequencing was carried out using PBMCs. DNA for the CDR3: TGTGCCAGCAGTACAGGGGGAGCGGGTAGCACAGATACGCAGTATTTT. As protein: CASSTGGAGSTDTQYF.